The 10 T cell receptor beta chains below were found in one sample sequenced in a study of cytomegalovirus exposure and HLA in healthy donors. Clones were sequenced by immunoSEQ multiplex PCR, and TCRdb holds only the in-frame ones, with some missing. The sample includes roughly 300,000 clones, roughly nine tenths of them seen just once. Sample: PBMCs. Every receptor here comes from a woman aged 25 to 39 in good health and CMV-seropositive.

There are a few counts of this clone. This chain links TRBV7-6 with TRBJ2-5; possibly TRBD2 for D (6 bases). V lost 6 bases, J lost 0 bases, and 8 bases lay in between. This CDR3 has 13 residues. Per germline, CDR1 SGHVS and CDR2 FNYEAQ. Here the CDR3 DNA reads TGTGCCAGCAGGACTAGGCACCAAGAGACCCAGTACTTC. This codes for CASRTRHQETQYF.

With respect to this clone: Other DNA variants within this sample encode the same CDR3. The chain carries TRBV5-1 and TRBJ2-3; D uncertain. The V end lost 1 base, the J end lost 3 bases, and 3 bases lay between the germline ends. CDR3 length: 12 residues. CDR1 and CDR2 from the germline V gene are SGHRS and YFSETQ. The CDR3 loop is CASSLTTDTQYF. DNA of the CDR3: TGCGCCAGCAGCTTGACGACAGATACGCAGTATTTT.

CDR3 sequence: CASSLKGATEAFF. CDR3 bases: TGTGCCAGCAGCTTAAAGGGGGCCACTGAAGCTTTCTTT. The chain uses TRBV7-3 and TRBJ1-1; 7 nucleotides align to TRBD1. Germline trimming cut 1 base from V and 4 bases from J; bases unmatched to any gene: 0. The CDR3 covers 13 residues. Looked up from germline, CDR1 is SGHTA and CDR2 is FQGTGA.

J is TRBJ1-2 and V is TRBV29-1; 9 positions match TRBD1. Germline V gene data show CDR1 as SQVTM and CDR2 as ANQGSEA. V was pared by 3 bases and J by 1 base, with 3 bases of the junction left unmatched. This CDR3 comprises 14 residues. DNA of the CDR3: TGCAGCGTTGAGGGGACAGGGCTTAACTATGGCTACACCTTC. This codes for CSVEGTGLNYGYTF.

This rearrangement joins TRBV13 to TRBJ1-2; 7 bases are a match to TRBD1. CDR1 PRHDT and CDR2 FYEKMQ come from the germline V gene (reference sequence). The CDR3 totals 13 residues. Losses at the gene ends were 5 bases for V and 3 bases for J; bases not matched to a gene: 3. The CDR3 DNA sequence: TGTGCCAGCAGCCCAGGACAGGACTATGGCTACACCTTC. This gives the protein CASSPGQDYGYTF.

Worth noting for this clone: Other DNA sequences in the same sample also yield this CDR3. The rearrangement links TRBV27 to TRBJ2-3, with D unresolved. CDR1 is MNHEY, CDR2 SMNVEV, per germline (reference sequence). Trimming took 3 bases from V and 1 from J, leaving 5 bases between them. CDR3 length: 13 amino acids. CDR3 loop: CASSLSGTDTQYF. The DNA for the CDR3 is TGTGCCAGCAGTTTGTCGGGCACAGATACGCAGTATTTT.

This clone has more than one count but fewer than ten. The J gene is TRBJ1-2, the V gene TRBV11-2; TRBD1 aligns across 12 bases. V lost 5 bases and J lost 8; bases outside the gene matches: 12. Germline CDR1 and CDR2: SGHAT and FQNNGV. The CDR3 sequence is 16 residues long. CDR3 DNA: TGTGCCAGCAGCGACCGGGACAGGGGGCTGGGAGAAGGCTACACCTTC. The encoded protein is CASSDRDRGLGEGYTF. Full variable domain (outside the CDR3, taken from reference TRBV11-2 and TRBJ1-2): EAGVAQSPRYKIIEKRQSVAFWCNPISGHATLYWYQQILGQGPKLLIQFQNNGVVDDSQLPKDRFSAERLKGVDSTLKIQPAKLEDSAVYLCASSDRDRGLGEGYTFGSGTRLTVV.

This chain uses TRBV30 with TRBJ1-5; 9 bases line up with TRBD1. The CDR3 length is 15 residues. The J segment lost 6 bases and the V segment lost 3 bases, leaving 9 bases of the junction unmatched. Germline V lookup: CDR1 GTSNPN, CDR2 SVGIG (reference sequence). CDR3 sequence: CAWSDGQGRTQPQHF. The DNA of the CDR3 is TGTGCCTGGAGCGACGGACAGGGGCGAACTCAGCCCCAGCATTTT.

The chain recombines TRBV4-2 with TRBJ2-7; 8 nucleotides agree with TRBD2. The CDR3 has 16 residues. V dropped 1 base and J dropped 0; count of bases not matched to a gene: 5. CDR1 and CDR2 (germline): LGHNA, YNFKEQ. The CDR3 bases are TGTGCCAGCAGCCAAGGAGCGGGGGATCCCTCCTACGAGCAGTACTTC. Translated: CASSQGAGDPSYEQYF.

This rearrangement joins TRBV30 to TRBJ2-7; tentatively, D is TRBD1 (5 bases). V was pared by 4 bases and J by 6 bases, with 10 bases between. Germline-derived CDR1 and CDR2 are GTSNPN and SVGIG (reference sequence). The CDR3 length is 11 residues. This CDR3 reads CAWTSQGEQYF. As DNA, the CDR3 is TGTGCCTGGACCTCGCAGGGCGAGCAGTACTTC.